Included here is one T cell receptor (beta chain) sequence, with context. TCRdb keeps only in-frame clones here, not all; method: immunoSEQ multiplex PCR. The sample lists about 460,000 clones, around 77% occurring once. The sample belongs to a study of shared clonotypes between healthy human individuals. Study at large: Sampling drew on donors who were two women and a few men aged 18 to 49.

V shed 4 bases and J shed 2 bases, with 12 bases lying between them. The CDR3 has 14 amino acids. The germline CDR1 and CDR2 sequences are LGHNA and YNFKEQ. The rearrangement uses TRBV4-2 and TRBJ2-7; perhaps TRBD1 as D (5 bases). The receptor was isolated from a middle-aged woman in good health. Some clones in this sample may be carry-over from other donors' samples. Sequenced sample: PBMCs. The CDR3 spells CASSPLTGAYEQYF. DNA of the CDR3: TGTGCCAGCAGCCCTTTAACAGGAGCCTACGAGCAGTACTTC.